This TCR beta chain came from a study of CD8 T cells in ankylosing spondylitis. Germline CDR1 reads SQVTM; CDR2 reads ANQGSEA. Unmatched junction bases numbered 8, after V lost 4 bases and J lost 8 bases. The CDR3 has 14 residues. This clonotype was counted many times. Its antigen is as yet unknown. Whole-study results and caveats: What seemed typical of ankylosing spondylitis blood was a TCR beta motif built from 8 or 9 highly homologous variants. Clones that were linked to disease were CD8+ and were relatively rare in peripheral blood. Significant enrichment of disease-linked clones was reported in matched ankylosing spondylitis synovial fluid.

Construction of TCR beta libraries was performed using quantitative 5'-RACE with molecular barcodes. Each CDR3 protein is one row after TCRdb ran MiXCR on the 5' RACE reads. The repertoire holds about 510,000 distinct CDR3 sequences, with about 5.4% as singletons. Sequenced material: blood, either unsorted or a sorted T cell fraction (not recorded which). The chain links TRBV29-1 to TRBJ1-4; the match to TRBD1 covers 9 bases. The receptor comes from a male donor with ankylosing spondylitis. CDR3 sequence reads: CSVGRDREREKLFF. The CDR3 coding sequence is TGCAGCGTTGGCCGGGACAGGGAGCGAGAAAAACTGTTTTTT.